The clone carrying this T cell receptor beta chain was observed a handful of times. These data originate in a study of blood T cell repertoires in COVID-19. Overall study context: Sources were T cells, B-cell-depleted T cells, or PBMCs; the material itself was cDNA or gDNA.

Germline lookup yields CDR1 GTSNPN and CDR2 SVGIG (reference sequence). The CDR3 extends over 13 amino acids. The trim removed 3 bases at V and 5 bases at J, leaving 6 bases unmatched. While infection was still active, Seattle patients were enrolled and then followed longitudinally. Assay: immunoSEQ multiplex PCR; the TCRdb copy retains only in-frame clones and omits some. The sample records about 150,000 clones, approximately 84% being singletons. The chain links TRBV30 to TRBJ1-2; 7 bases are a match to TRBD1. The receptor comes from a woman aged 60-75 years with COVID-19, enrolled during active disease. Sequenced material: peripheral blood. For the CDR3, the DNA is TGTGCCTGGAGCGAAGACAGGGAGTATGGCTACACCTTC. This encodes CAWSEDREYGYTF.